This TCR beta chain was identified during a study of blood T cell repertoires in COVID-19. Researchers sorted participants into cohorts using their self-reported clinical history. The CDR3 totals 14 residues. V shed 0 bases and J 2 bases; nucleotides not matched to a gene: 1. CDR1 and CDR2 (germline): SGHRS, YFSETQ. The assay was immunoSEQ multiplex PCR, and TCRdb's table has in-frame clones only and misses some. The repertoire consists of 260,000 or so clones, with approximately 84% occurring once and the leading ten covering around 15%. The sequence was collected from a man aged 18 to 35 who had recovered from COVID-19. Sequenced input: PBMCs or T cells enriched from blood (not recorded which). The gene calls are TRBV5-1 and TRBJ2-5, with 7 bases that match TRBD1. DNA for the CDR3: TGCGCCAGCAGCTTGGCGGACAGGCAAGAGACCCAGTACTTC. Protein: CASSLADRQETQYF.